This T cell receptor beta chain was documented in a study of PD-L1 blockade in urothelial cancer. Looking at the study overall: Samples came from 3 weeks, at the second dose, and 6 weeks into treatment.

Germline V gives CDR1 KGHSH, CDR2 LQKENI. The ends lost 3 bases at V and 4 bases at J; junction bases unmatched: 7. This CDR3 is built from 15 residues. Described time point: pretreatment peripheral blood. Locally advanced or metastatic urothelial carcinoma was diagnosed in the patients. The data were produced by immunoSEQ multiplex PCR, yet TCRdb's version contains in-frame clones alone and is incomplete. The sample lists under 70,000 clones, roughly 85% occurring once. Sequencing was performed on PBMCs, taken around atezolizumab (anti-PD-L1) treatment. The chain carries TRBV18 and TRBJ1-2, with 8 bases matching TRBD1. This sequence originates from a man between 65 and 85 years old with urothelial cancer. The CDR3 is CASSPPGGPIYGYTF. The CDR3 DNA follows: TGTGCCAGCTCACCCCCAGGGGGCCCCATCTATGGCTACACCTTC.